The 2 T cell receptor beta chains listed next were all sequenced from one sample in a study of CD8 T cells in Susac syndrome. An input of roughly 0.5 to 1 ug of RNA was subjected to reverse transcription using random hexamers. TCRdb itself ran the immunoSEQ multiplex PCR reads through MiXCR, one entry per CDR3 protein. The data show 180,000 or so distinct CDR3 sequences, with roughly 96% seen just once and 0.1% held by the top ten. Material: CD4+ T cells from PBMCs. All receptors come from a human donor in good health.

The rearrangement joins TRBV7-9 to TRBJ2-7; the D gene is possibly TRBD2 (5 bases). This CDR3 is built from 15 residues. Germline loops: CDR1 SEHNR, CDR2 FQNEAQ (reference sequence). V dropped 4 bases and J dropped 3 bases, with 16 bases sitting between them. CDR3 in DNA: TGTGCCAGCAGCTCGGAAAACAGAGGAGGCTACGAGCAGTACGTC. Translation gives CASSSENRGGYEQYV.

The V and J genes are TRBV19 and TRBJ2-1, with 12 bases lining up with TRBD2. Trimming took 4 bases from V and 4 from J; bases not matched to a gene: 5. From germline, CDR1 is LNHDA and CDR2 SQIVND (reference sequence). The CDR3 consists of 16 residues. This CDR3 reads CASSNRLAGDYNEQFF. The CDR3 nucleotides are TGTGCCAGTAGTAACAGACTAGCGGGAGATTACAATGAGCAGTTCTTC.